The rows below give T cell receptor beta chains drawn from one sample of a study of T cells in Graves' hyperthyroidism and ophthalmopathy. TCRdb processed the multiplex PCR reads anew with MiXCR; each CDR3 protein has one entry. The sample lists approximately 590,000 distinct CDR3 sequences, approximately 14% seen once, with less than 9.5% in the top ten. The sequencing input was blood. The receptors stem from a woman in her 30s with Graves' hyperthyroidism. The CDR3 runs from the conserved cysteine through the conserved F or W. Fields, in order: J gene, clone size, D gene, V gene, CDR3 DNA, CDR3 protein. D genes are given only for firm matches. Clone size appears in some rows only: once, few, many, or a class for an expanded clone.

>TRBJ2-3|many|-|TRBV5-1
TGCGCCAGCAGCCCGGGCGGTGTCCGCACAGATACGCAGTATTTT
CASSPGGVRTDTQYF
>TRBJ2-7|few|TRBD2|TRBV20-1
TGCAGTGCTCGGACTAGCGGGAGCTCCTACGAGCAGTACTTC
CSARTSGSSYEQYF
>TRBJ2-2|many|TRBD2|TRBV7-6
TGTGCCAGCAGCTTAAGCCTAGCGGGAGGTGGTACCGGGGAGCTGTTTTTT
CASSLSLAGGGTGELFF
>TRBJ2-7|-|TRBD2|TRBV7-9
TGTGCCAGCAGCTTAGTTTGGGCTAGCGGGAATGACGAGCAGTACTTC
CASSLVWASGNDEQYF
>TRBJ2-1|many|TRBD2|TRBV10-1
TGCGCCAGCAGTGAGAGGGGACTAGCGGGATTCGATGAGCAGTTCTTC
CASSERGLAGFDEQFF
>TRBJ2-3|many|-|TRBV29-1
TGCAGCGTGACTATGGGGGCTACCACAGATACGCAGTATTTT
CSVTMGATTDTQYF
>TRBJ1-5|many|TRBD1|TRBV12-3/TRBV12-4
TGTGCCAGCAGTAAAACAGGGGGGGGTCAGCCCCAGCATTTT
CASSKTGGGQPQHF
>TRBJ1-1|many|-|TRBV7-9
TGTGCCAGCACAGCGTACACTGAAGCTTTCTTT
CASTAYTEAFF
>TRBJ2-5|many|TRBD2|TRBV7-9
TGTGCCAGCAGCTTCCCTAGCGGGAGAGGAGAGACCCAGTACTTC
CASSFPSGRGETQYF
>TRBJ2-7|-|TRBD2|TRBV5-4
TGTGCCAGCAGCTCACGGACTAGCGGGATTTACGAGCAGTACTTC
CASSSRTSGIYEQYF
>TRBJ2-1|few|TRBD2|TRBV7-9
TGTGCCAGCAGTCCGGGGACTAGCAGGAGTGAGCAGTTCTTC
CASSPGTSRSEQFF
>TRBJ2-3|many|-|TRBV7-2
TGTGCCAGCAGTATCCAGGGCCCGCTCAACACAGATACGCAGTATTTT
CASSIQGPLNTDTQYF
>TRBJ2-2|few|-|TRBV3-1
TGTGCCAGCAGCCAAGTAGCGAAGGCCGGGGAGCTGTTTTTT
CASSQVAKAGELFF
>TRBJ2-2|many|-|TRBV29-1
TGCAGCGTTGAGAAGGGAAGCACCGGGGAGCTGTTTTTT
CSVEKGSTGELFF
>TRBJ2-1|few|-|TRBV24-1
TGTGCCACCTCTGGGGACACCTCCTACAATGAGCAGTTCTTC
CATSGDTSYNEQFF
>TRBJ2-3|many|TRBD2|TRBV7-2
TGTGCCAGCAGCTTTAGCGGGGAGCTCGCAGATACGCAGTATTTT
CASSFSGELADTQYF
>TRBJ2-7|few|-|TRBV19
TGTGCCAGTACCCCATCGGGCGGAACCGTCTACGAGCAGTACTTC
CASTPSGGTVYEQYF
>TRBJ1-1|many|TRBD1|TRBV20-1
TGCAGTGCTAGATCTCCGGGACAGGGCCCGAACACTGAAGCTTTCTTT
CSARSPGQGPNTEAFF
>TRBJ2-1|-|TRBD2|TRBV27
TGTGCCAGCACCCCTGAGCGGGAGAGGTACAATGAGCAGTTCTTC
CASTPERERYNEQFF
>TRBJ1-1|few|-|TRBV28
TGTGCCAGCAGTATCGCAGGGCTGCTGAACACTGAAGCTTTCTTT
CASSIAGLLNTEAFF
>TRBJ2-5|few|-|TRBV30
TGTGCCTGGAGTTTTTCGGGGGGCGTTGAGACCCAGTACTTC
CAWSFSGGVETQYF
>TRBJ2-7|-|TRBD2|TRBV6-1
TGTGCCAGCAGTGGGGGGGGGGGTGACAGCCCCTTCTACGGGCAGTACTTC
CASSGGGGDSPFYGQYF
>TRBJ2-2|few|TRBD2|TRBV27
TGTGCCAGCAGTTTATTATTAGCGGGGAACACCGGGGAGCTGTTTTTT
CASSLLLAGNTGELFF
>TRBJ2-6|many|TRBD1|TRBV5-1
TGCGCCAGCAGCCACGCACAGGGGGCCGGTGGGGCCAACGTCCTGACTTTC
CASSHAQGAGGANVLTF